The clone carrying this TCR beta chain showed up many times. This record belongs to a study of metastatic and nonmetastatic thyroid tumors. Every patient underwent thyroid surgery untreated. Trimming took off 5 bases at V and 11 bases at J, with 15 bases between the two ends. CDR1 is SGHAT, CDR2 FQNNGV, per germline. This CDR3 has 12 amino acids. TCRdb re-processed the PCR reads through MiXCR. The sample has about 25,000 clones, roughly 19% seen once. The chain recombines TRBV11-2 with TRBJ1-1, with a tentative D call TRBD1 (5 bases). The specimen was blood. This TCR came from a male donor with papillary thyroid cancer or a benign thyroid nodule (not recorded which). Some clones in this sample may be carry-over from other donors' samples. The CDR3 loop is CASSKRRGEAFF. The CDR3 nucleotides are TGTGCCAGCAGCAAAAGGCGGGGGGAGGCTTTCTTT.